One sample yielded the 9 T cell receptor beta chains listed below, sequenced in a study of T-cell reconstitution after alpha-beta-depleted transplantation in children. Preparing the TCRbeta library involved the use of unique molecular identifiers. TCRdb recomputed calls from the PCR reads with MiXCR, one row per CDR3 protein. The sample records about 540,000 distinct CDR3 sequences, around 19% being singletons. The sample was PBMCs from the stem cell graft donor, taken from the stem cell graft. The receptors were gathered from a human donor who donated a stem cell graft to a child with acute lymphoblastic leukemia.

The chain links TRBV5-1 to TRBJ2-1; no definite D call. Trimming stripped 5 bases from V and 0 bases from J, with 12 bases between. The CDR3 loop spans 15 amino acids. CDR1 is SGHRS, CDR2 YFSETQ, per germline. DNA for the CDR3: TGCGCCAGCAGACCCGACTGGGGCTCCTACAATGAGCAGTTCTTC. Translated, it gives CASRPDWGSYNEQFF.

The chain combines TRBV20-1 with TRBJ2-7; D may correspond to TRBD1 or TRBD2 (5 bases each). V gave up 3 bases and J gave up 2 bases, with 14 bases separating them. Germline V gene lookup returns CDR1 DFQATT and CDR2 SNEGSKA (reference sequence). The CDR3 sequence is 14 residues long. The CDR3 loop reads CSAREVGAPYEQYF. CDR3 nucleotide sequence: TGCAGTGCTAGGGAGGTAGGGGCGCCCTACGAGCAGTACTTC.

V is TRBV5-6 and J is TRBJ2-3; no clear D gene. Germline values: CDR1 SGHDT, CDR2 YYEEEE. The V gene lost 6 bases and the J gene lost 4 bases, with 9 bases spanning the gap. The CDR3 loop spans 12 amino acids. The CDR3 DNA sequence: TGTGCCAGCACAGATCGGGCAGATACGCAGTATTTT. Encoded protein: CASTDRADTQYF.

This clonotype was counted a few times. The chain recombines TRBV5-1 with TRBJ2-1; 8 bases fit TRBD2. This CDR3 contains 19 residues. The germline gives CDR1 SGHRS, CDR2 YFSETQ. J gave up 0 bases and V 3 bases, and 14 bases lay outside the gene matches. CDR3 bases: TGCGCCAGCAGCTCCTCCGGCGGGAGGCCCCGAAGCTCCTACAATGAGCAGTTCTTC. Encoded protein: CASSSSGGRPRSSYNEQFF.

This rearrangement joins TRBV27 to TRBJ1-2, with D possibly TRBD1 on 5 matching bases. This CDR3 spans 14 amino acids. Trimming stripped 2 bases from V and 3 bases from J, with 10 bases between. Germline lookup yields CDR1 MNHEY and CDR2 SMNVEV (reference sequence). CDR3 sequence (DNA): TGTGCCAGCAGTTTACGGGGGGTTGACTATGGCTACACCTTC. Translated, it gives CASSLRGVDYGYTF.

This chain uses TRBV12-3 or TRBV12-4 with TRBJ2-1; tentatively, D is TRBD2 (5 bases). V dropped 5 bases and J dropped 4 bases, with 30 bases sitting between them. There are 20 residues in the CDR3. CDR3 region: CASSPPALSGPDPPYNEQFF. The CDR3 DNA reads TGTGCCAGCAGTCCACCGGCCCTAAGCGGTCCCGATCCCCCGTACAATGAGCAGTTCTTC.

In nucleotides, the CDR3 is TGTGCCAGCTGGCGGGGGTCCACAGATACGCAGTATTTT. It is translated as CASWRGSTDTQYF. V gene TRBV18 combines with J gene TRBJ2-3, with 7 bases identical to TRBD2. After removal of 7 bases from V and 2 bases from J, the junction contained 3 bases not matched to a gene. The CDR3 contains 13 residues. The germline V gene has CDR1 KGHSH and CDR2 LQKENI.

Only a few counts were recorded for this clonotype. This sequence joins TRBV10-3 and TRBJ2-5; maybe TRBD1 (5 bases). The CDR3 is 14 residues long. V dropped 3 bases and J dropped 4 bases, with 12 bases sitting between them. The germline V gene has CDR1 ENHRY and CDR2 SYGVKD. CDR3 in amino acids: CAISERQGGETQYF. DNA for the CDR3: TGTGCCATCAGTGAACGTCAGGGCGGAGAGACCCAGTACTTC.

This chain links TRBV5-1 with TRBJ2-7, with TRBD1 identical over 11 bases. Germline V lookup: CDR1 SGHRS, CDR2 YFSETQ. There are 16 residues in the CDR3. V dropped 2 bases and J dropped 1; count of bases not matched to a gene: 5. CDR3 DNA sequence: TGCGCCAGCAGCTTCCTGGGGACAGGGGGTTCCTACGAGCAGTACTTC. As protein: CASSFLGTGGSYEQYF. The whole variable domain, remainder taken from reference TRBV5-1 and TRBJ2-7, is KAGVTQTPRYLIKTRGQQVTLSCSPISGHRSVSWYQQTPGQGLQFLFEYFSETQRNKGNFPGRFSGRQFSNSRSEMNVSTLELGDSALYLCASSFLGTGGSYEQYFGPGTRLTVT.